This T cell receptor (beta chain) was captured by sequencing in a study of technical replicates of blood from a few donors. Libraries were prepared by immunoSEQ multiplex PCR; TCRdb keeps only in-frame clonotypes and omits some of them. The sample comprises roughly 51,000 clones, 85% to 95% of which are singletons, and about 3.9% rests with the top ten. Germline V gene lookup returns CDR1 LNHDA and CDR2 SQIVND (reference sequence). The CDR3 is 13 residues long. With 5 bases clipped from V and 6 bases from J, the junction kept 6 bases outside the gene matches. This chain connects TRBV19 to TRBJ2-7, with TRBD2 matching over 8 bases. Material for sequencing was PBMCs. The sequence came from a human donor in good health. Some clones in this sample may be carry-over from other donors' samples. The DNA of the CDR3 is TGTGCCAGTAGTCGAAGGGGGACTAGCGAGCAGTACTTC. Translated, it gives CASSRRGTSEQYF. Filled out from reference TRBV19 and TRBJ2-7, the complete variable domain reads DGGITQSPKYLFRKEGQNVTLSCEQNLNHDAMYWYRQDPGQGLRLIYYSQIVNDFQKGDIAEGYSVSREKKESFPLTVTSAQKNPTAFYLCASSRRGTSEQYFGPGTRLTVT.